This T cell receptor (beta chain) is drawn from a study of T cells expressing NK-cell markers. Worth noting for this clonotype: The antigen remains unidentified.

Reprocessing the 5' RACE reads, TCRdb reports a single entry for every CDR3 protein and omits DNA. The specimen's table records over 350,000 distinct CDR3 sequences. General study findings and limits: Six or seven donors carried dominant NKG2C+ clonotypes that made up about 1.0-8% of their CD8+ T cells.

The CDR3 extends over 14 amino acids. CDR1 and CDR2 (germline): SGHAT, FQNNGV. The TCR originated in a woman between 50 and 59 years old in good health. Input material: blood T cells: a sorted CD56 or NKG2C T cell subset, CD4+ or CD8+ T cells, or bulk PBMC T cells (not recorded which). The gene calls are TRBV11-2 and TRBJ2-3. CDR3: CASLSYIGPDTQYF.